Shown below are 4 T cell receptor beta chains from a single sample sequenced in a study of beta chain features in type 1 diabetes. All of the isolated RNA was reverse transcribed, so expressed TCRB transcripts were sequenced. The repertoire was sequenced with immunoSEQ multiplex PCR; TCRdb's copy has only in-frame clones and lacks some. The sample lists tens of thousands of clones; roughly 31% were seen once. The sequencing input was stem cell memory CD4+ T cells from blood. The source is a woman younger than 35 in good health.

V and J are TRBV7-9 and TRBJ1-1, with a tentative D call TRBD1 (5 bases). This CDR3 contains 14 residues. Germline V gene sequence: CDR1 SEHNR, CDR2 FQNEAQ (reference sequence). V was cut by 2 bases and J by 9 bases, with 16 bases left in between. CDR3 protein: CASSLQGRVQKAFF. Written as DNA, the CDR3 is TGTGCCAGCAGCTTACAGGGTCGCGTCCAGAAAGCTTTCTTT.

This clone showed up just a few times. The V call is TRBV7-8, the J call TRBJ2-3; 8 positions agree with TRBD1. The CDR3 loop spans 15 amino acids. J was trimmed by 9 bases and V by 0 bases; bases with no gene match: 8. Germline V gene lookup returns CDR1 SGHVS and CDR2 FQNEAQ. In nucleotides, the CDR3 is TGTGCCAGCAGCTTAGCGAAGCAGGGGGCTCTGACGCAGTATTTT. It encodes CASSLAKQGALTQYF.

This chain's CDR3 is CASSMSGAGTGELFF. The CDR3 nucleotides read TGTGCCAGTAGTATGTCGGGAGCGGGCACCGGGGAGCTGTTTTTT. The chain recombines TRBV19 with TRBJ2-2; the D gene is possibly TRBD2 (6 bases). The V and J ends lost 3 bases and 4 bases respectively, with 12 bases between them. Germline V gene sequence: CDR1 LNHDA, CDR2 SQIVND (reference sequence). There are 15 residues in the CDR3.

This clone was seen a few times. This chain uses TRBV5-1 with TRBJ2-5, with a tentative D call TRBD1 (5 bases). V was cut by 0 bases and J by 0 bases, with 15 bases left in between. CDR1 and CDR2 (germline): SGHRS, YFSETQ. The CDR3 has 17 amino acids. The CDR3, as DNA: TGCGCCAGCAGCTTGGAAGGGGTCTCCTCGTACCAAGAGACCCAGTACTTC. It encodes CASSLEGVSSYQETQYF.